The clone carrying this TCR beta chain was counted many times. The antigen is undetermined. These data come from a study of metastatic and nonmetastatic thyroid tumors. Study-level information: Comparison of repertoires was carried out across blood and tumor or nodule tissue from malignant and benign thyroid patients. Whole-study results and caveats: Significantly greater TCR beta diversity was reportedly found in malignant thyroid tumors than in benign nodules (in blood and tumor).

The ends lost 6 bases at V and 1 base at J; junction bases unmatched: 6. From germline, CDR1 is MRHNA and CDR2 SNTAGT. The CDR3 covers 15 residues. Thyroid surgery had not been preceded by any treatment in any patient. Original methodology: The distant-metastasis classifier for papillary thyroid cancer was built from CDR3 differences across clinicopathological groups. Using MiXCR, TCRdb reanalyzed the PCR reads. The V and J calls here are based on TCRdb, not the publication. Here the sample spans about 42,000 clones, around 10% being singletons. Source material: blood. V gene TRBV6-4 combines with J gene TRBJ2-1; 7 positions agree with TRBD1. The source of this sequence is a male donor with papillary thyroid cancer or a benign thyroid nodule (not recorded which). Some clones in this sample may be carry-over from other donors' samples. CDR3 sequence reads: CASSEGTVSYNEQFF. The CDR3 DNA is TGTGCCAGCAGCGAAGGGACAGTGTCCTACAATGAGCAGTTCTTC.